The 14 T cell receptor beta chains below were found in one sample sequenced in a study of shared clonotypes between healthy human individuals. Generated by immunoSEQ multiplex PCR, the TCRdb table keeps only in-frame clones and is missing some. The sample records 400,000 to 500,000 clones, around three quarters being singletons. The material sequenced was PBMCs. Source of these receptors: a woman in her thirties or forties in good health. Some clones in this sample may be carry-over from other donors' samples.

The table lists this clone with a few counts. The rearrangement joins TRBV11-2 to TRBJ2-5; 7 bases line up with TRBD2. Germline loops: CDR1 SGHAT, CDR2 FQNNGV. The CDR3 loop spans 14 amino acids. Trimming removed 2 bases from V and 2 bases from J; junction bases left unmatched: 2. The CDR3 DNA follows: TGTGCCAGCAGCTTAAGCGGGATACAAGAGACCCAGTACTTC. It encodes CASSLSGIQETQYF.

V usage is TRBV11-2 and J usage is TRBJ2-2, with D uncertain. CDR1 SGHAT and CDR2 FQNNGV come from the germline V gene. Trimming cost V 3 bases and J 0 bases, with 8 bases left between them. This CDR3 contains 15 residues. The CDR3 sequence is CASSLSQANTGELFF. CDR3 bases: TGTGCCAGCAGCTTGAGTCAGGCGAACACCGGGGAGCTGTTTTTT.

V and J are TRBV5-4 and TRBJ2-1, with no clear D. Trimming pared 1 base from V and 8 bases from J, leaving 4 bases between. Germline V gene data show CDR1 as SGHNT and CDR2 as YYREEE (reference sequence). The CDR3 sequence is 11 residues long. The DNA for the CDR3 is TGTGCCAGCAGCTTGATGCATGAGCAGTTCTTC. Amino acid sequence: CASSLMHEQFF. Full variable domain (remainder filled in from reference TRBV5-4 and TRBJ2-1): ETGVTQSPTHLIKTRGQQVTLRCSSQSGHNTVSWYQQALGQGPQFIFQYYREEENGRGNFPPRFSGLQFPNYSSELNVNALELDDSALYLCASSLMHEQFFGPGTRLTVL.

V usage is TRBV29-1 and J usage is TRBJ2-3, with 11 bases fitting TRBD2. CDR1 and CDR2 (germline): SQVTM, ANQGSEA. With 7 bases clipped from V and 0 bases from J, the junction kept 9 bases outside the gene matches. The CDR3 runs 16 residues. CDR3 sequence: CSGTGTSGTSTDTQYF. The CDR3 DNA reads TGCAGCGGAACCGGGACTAGCGGAACTAGCACAGATACGCAGTATTTT.

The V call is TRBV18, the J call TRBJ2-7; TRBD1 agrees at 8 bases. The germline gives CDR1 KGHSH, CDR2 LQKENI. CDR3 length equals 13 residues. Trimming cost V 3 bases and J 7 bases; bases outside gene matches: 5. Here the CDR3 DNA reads TGTGCCAGCTCACCCGGACAGGGTTGGGAGCAGTACTTC. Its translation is CASSPGQGWEQYF. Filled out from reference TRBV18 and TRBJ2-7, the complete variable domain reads NAGVMQNPRHLVRRRGQEARLRCSPMKGHSHVYWYRQLPEEGLKFMVYLQKENIIDESGMPKERFSAEFPKEGPSILRIQQVVRGDSAAYFCASSPGQGWEQYFGPGTRLTVT.

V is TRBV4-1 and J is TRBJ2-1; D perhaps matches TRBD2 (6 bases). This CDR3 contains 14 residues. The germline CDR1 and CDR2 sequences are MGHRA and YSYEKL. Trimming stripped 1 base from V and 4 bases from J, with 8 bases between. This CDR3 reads CASSQVTRYNEQFF. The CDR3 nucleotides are TGCGCCAGCAGCCAAGTGACTAGATACAATGAGCAGTTCTTC.

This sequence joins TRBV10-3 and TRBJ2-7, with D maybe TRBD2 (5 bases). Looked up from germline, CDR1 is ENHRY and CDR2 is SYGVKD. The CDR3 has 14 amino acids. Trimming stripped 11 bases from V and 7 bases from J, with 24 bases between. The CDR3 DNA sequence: TGTGCCTCGGGTTTGGACTCCGAATCTGTAGAGCAGTACTTC. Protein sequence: CASGLDSESVEQYF.

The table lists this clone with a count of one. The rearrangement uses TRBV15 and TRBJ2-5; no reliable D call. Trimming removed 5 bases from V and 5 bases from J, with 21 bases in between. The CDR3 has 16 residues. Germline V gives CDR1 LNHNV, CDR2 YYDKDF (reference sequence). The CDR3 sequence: CATSVVTGSLRETQYF. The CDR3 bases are TGTGCCACCAGCGTCGTGACGGGCTCCCTGAGGGAGACCCAGTACTTC.

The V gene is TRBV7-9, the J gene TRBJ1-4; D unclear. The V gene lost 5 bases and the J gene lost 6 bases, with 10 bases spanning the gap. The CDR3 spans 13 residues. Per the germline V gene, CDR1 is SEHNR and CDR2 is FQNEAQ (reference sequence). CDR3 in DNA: TGTGCCAGCAGCGCGCGCGGGGATGAAAAACTGTTTTTT. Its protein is CASSARGDEKLFF. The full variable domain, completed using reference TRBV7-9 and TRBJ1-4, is DTGVSQNPRHKITKRGQNVTFRCDPISEHNRLYWYRQTLGQGPEFLTYFQNEAQLEKSRLLSDRFSAERPKGSFSTLEIQRTEQGDSAMYLCASSARGDEKLFFGSGTQLSVL.

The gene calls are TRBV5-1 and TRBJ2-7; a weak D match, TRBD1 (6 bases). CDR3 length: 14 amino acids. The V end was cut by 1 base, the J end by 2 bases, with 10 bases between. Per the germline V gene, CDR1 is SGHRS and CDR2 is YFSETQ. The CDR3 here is CASSLSDSAYEQYF. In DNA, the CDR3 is TGCGCCAGCAGCTTGTCGGACAGTGCCTACGAGCAGTACTTC.

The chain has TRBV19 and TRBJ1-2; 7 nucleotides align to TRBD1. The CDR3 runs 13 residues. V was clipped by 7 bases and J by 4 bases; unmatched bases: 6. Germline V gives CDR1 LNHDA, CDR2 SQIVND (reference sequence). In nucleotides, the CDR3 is TGTGCCAGTACTCCAGGACAGGCCTATGGCTACACCTTC. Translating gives CASTPGQAYGYTF.

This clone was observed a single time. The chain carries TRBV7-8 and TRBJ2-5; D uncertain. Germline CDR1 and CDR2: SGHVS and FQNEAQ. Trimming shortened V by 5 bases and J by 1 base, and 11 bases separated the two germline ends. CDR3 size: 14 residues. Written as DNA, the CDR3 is TGTGCCAGCAGCCGCACTGAAGCCCAAGAGACCCAGTACTTC. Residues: CASSRTEAQETQYF.

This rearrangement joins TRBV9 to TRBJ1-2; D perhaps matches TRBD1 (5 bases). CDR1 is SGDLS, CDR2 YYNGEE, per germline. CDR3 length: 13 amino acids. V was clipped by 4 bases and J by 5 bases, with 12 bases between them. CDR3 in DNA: TGTGCCAGCAGCCCAAGCGGGGGGTATGGCTACACCTTC. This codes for CASSPSGGYGYTF.

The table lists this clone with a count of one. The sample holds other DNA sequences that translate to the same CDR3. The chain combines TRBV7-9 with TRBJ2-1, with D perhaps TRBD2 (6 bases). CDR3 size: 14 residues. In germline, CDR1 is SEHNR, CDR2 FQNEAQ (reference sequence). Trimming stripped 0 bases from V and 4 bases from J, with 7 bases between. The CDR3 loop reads CASSLAGGYNEQFF. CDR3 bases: TGTGCCAGCAGCTTAGCGGGAGGTTACAATGAGCAGTTCTTC.